Here is one T cell receptor (beta chain) with its context. This sample is part of a study of T cells in Graves' hyperthyroidism and ophthalmopathy. V dropped 4 bases and J dropped 0 bases, with 11 bases sitting between them. Germline V gene sequence: CDR1 SGDLS, CDR2 YYNGEE. The CDR3 is 15 amino acids. Absent ophthalmopathy progression within 18 months defined stable Graves' hyperthyroidism. Using RNA transcripts as the source, TCR beta CDR3 regions were amplified. The HTBI set primed first-round TCR CDR3 RT-PCR. One entry per CDR3 protein, called by TCRdb with MiXCR from the multiplex PCR reads. The data show around 200,000 distinct CDR3 sequences, approximately 20% seen once.

Sequenced sample: blood. V is TRBV9 and J is TRBJ2-1; D unresolved. This receptor was identified in a man aged 35 to 55 with Graves' hyperthyroidism. CDR3 DNA: TGTGCCAGCAGCCCCTTTCAGAGCTCCTACAATGAGCAGTTCTTC. Its protein product is CASSPFQSSYNEQFF.